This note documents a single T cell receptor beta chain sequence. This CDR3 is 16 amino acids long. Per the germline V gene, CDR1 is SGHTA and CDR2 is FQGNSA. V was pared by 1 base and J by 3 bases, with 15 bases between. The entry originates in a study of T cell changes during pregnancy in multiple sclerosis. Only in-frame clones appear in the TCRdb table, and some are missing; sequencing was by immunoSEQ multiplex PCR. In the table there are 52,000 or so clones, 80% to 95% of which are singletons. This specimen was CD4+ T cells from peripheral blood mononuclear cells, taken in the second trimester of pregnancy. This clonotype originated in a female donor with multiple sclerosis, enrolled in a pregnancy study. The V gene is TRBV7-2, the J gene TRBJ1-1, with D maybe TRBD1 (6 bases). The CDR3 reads CASSLVGGPMDTEAFF. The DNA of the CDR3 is TGTGCCAGCAGCTTAGTCGGGGGGCCCATGGACACTGAAGCTTTCTTT.